Below, 9 T cell receptor beta chains from the same sample are listed, as sequenced in a study of blood T cell repertoires in COVID-19. The data were produced by immunoSEQ multiplex PCR, yet TCRdb's version contains in-frame clones alone and is incomplete. The table has around 260,000 clones, 70% to 90% seen once. The sequencing input was peripheral blood. Receptors originate from a human donor in a cohort sampled during active COVID-19.

The gene calls are TRBV3-1 (or the pseudogene TRBV3-2) and TRBJ1-6, with a tentative D call TRBD1 (6 bases). CDR1 and CDR2 (germline): LGHDT, YNNKEL (reference sequence). The V and J ends lost 3 bases and 9 bases respectively, with 21 bases between them. The CDR3 contains 17 residues. In nucleotides, the CDR3 is TGTGCCAGCAGCCAGATGGGGGGGGCCGGGGCTGGTTCACCCCTCCACTTT. This sequence encodes CASSQMGGAGAGSPLHF.

This chain connects TRBV5-1 to TRBJ1-1; D is perhaps TRBD1 (6 bases). Germline loops: CDR1 SGHRS, CDR2 YFSETQ. V lost 4 bases and J 12 bases, leaving 13 bases between the germline ends. This CDR3 comprises 11 residues. The CDR3 reads CASSEAGEPFF. The CDR3 coding sequence is TGCGCCAGCAGCGAGGCAGGGGAACCTTTCTTT.

The chain carries TRBV19 and TRBJ2-3; 14 bases are a match to TRBD2. With V trimmed by 3 bases and J by 5 bases, 7 bases remained unmatched. This CDR3 contains 17 residues. Germline V CDR1 and CDR2: LNHDA, SQIVND (reference sequence). The CDR3: CASSILTSGGAGDTQYF. The CDR3, as DNA: TGTGCCAGTAGTATCCTGACTAGCGGGGGGGCCGGAGATACGCAGTATTTT.

The gene calls are TRBV5-1 and TRBJ1-2; 7 bases agree with TRBD1. V trimming: 0 bases; J trimming: 6 bases; junction bases outside the gene matches: 5. Germline V CDR1 and CDR2: SGHRS, YFSETQ. The CDR3 runs to 14 residues. The DNA of the CDR3 is TGCGCCAGCAGCTTGGCAACAGGGGAGGATGGCTACACCTTC. It specifies CASSLATGEDGYTF.

This rearrangement joins TRBV10-3 to TRBJ1-2, with D possibly being TRBD1 (5 bases). Germline loops: CDR1 ENHRY, CDR2 SYGVKD. V was trimmed by 0 bases and J by 13 bases, leaving 18 bases between them. The CDR3 is made up of 14 amino acids. This chain's CDR3 is CAISESIGWQGCTF. CDR3 bases: TGTGCCATCAGTGAGTCGATTGGTTGGCAGGGTTGCACCTTC.

The chain combines TRBV4-3 with TRBJ2-6, with D unclear. Germline lookup yields CDR1 LGHNA and CDR2 YSLEER. V dropped 4 bases and J dropped 0 bases, with 16 bases sitting between them. CDR3 length: 18 residues. CDR3 DNA: TGCGCCAGCAGCCCTGACACGGATACCTACTCTGGGGCCAACGTCCTGACTTTC. Translated, it gives CASSPDTDTYSGANVLTF.

This sequence joins TRBV19 and TRBJ1-5; D unclear. The germline gives CDR1 LNHDA, CDR2 SQIVND (reference sequence). V lost 5 bases and J 3 bases, leaving 14 bases between the germline ends. CDR3 length: 15 residues. The CDR3 loop is CASSSQASLNQPQHF. The CDR3 DNA reads TGTGCCAGTAGTTCCCAGGCCAGCCTCAATCAGCCCCAGCATTTT.

This clone was seen a single time. This rearrangement joins TRBV10-3 to TRBJ2-2; 11 nucleotides match TRBD1. From germline, CDR1 is ENHRY and CDR2 SYGVKD. This CDR3 is built from 15 residues. V shed 4 bases and J 7 bases; nucleotides not matched to a gene: 5. For the CDR3, the DNA is TGTGCCATCAGTGGGACAGGGGGCTTGGGCGGGGAGCTGTTTTTT. Its translation: CAISGTGGLGGELFF.

The chain has TRBV4-1 and TRBJ1-4, with 7 bases aligning to TRBD1. The CDR3 is 15 amino acids. V was clipped by 5 bases and J by 2 bases; unmatched bases: 5. In germline, CDR1 is MGHRA, CDR2 YSYEKL. CDR3 DNA sequence: TGCGCCAGCAGCGCCCGACAGGGTACTAATGAAAAACTGTTTTTT. Encoded protein: CASSARQGTNEKLFF.